The clone carrying this T cell receptor beta chain was observed a few times. Sequencing relied on a cDNA template that was reverse transcribed from extracted RNA. The protocol was immunoSEQ multiplex PCR, while the TCRdb copy is restricted to in-frame clones and leaves out a portion. The table has 150,000 or so clones, over 80% seen once. The data originate from a study of CD8+ T cells in alopecia areata. Whole-study context: Twice a day, 5 to 10 mg of oral tofacitinib was administered to treated patients.

There are 14 residues in the CDR3. CDR1 and CDR2 (germline): GTSNPN, SVGIG (reference sequence). V was clipped by 2 bases and J by 1 base, with 10 bases between them. This sequence joins TRBV30 and TRBJ2-3; D possibly corresponds to TRBD2 (5 bases). The sample in question was CD8+ T cells sorted from blood, obtained at week 0. The sequence was obtained from a human donor with alopecia areata. CDR3 amino acids: CAWSRLAGTDTQYF. The CDR3 nucleotides are TGTGCCTGGAGTCGGCTAGCTGGCACAGATACGCAGTATTTT. Filled out from reference TRBV30 and TRBJ2-3, the complete variable domain reads SQTIHQWPATLVQPVGSPLSLECTVEGTSNPNLYWYRQAAGRGLQLLFYSVGIGQISSEVPQNLSASRPQDRQFILSSKKLLLSDSGFYLCAWSRLAGTDTQYFGPGTRLTVL.